The 26 T cell receptor beta chains reported below all come from one sample, sequenced in a study of shared clonotypes between healthy human individuals. Profiled with immunoSEQ multiplex PCR; TCRdb holds only in-frame clones, not every one. The table records about 2,100,000 clones, around 93% of them present only once. The naive CD8 fraction comprised CD45RO-negative cells positively selected for CCR7 and excluded terminally differentiated effector memory CD45RA+ cells. Sequenced: naive CD8+ T cells from PBMCs. The receptors were gathered from a man between 18 and 29 years old in good health. Some clones in this sample may be carry-over from other donors' samples.

CDR3 DNA sequence: TGTGCCAGCAGTTTATTCTCCGGGTTCAGGGCCAATGAGCAGTTCTTC. It yields the protein CASSLFSGFRANEQFF. The chain has TRBV28 and TRBJ2-1; D perhaps matches TRBD1 (5 bases). CDR1 is MDHEN, CDR2 SYDVKM, per germline. The CDR3 is 16 amino acids. V dropped 1 base and J dropped 6 bases, with 16 bases sitting between them. Using reference TRBV28 and TRBJ2-1 for the parts outside the CDR3, the full variable domain is DVKVTQSSRYLVKRTGEKVFLECVQDMDHENMFWYRQDPGLGLRLIYFSYDVKMKEKGDIPEGYSVSREKKERFSLILESASTNQTSMYLCASSLFSGFRANEQFFGPGTRLTVL.

This rearrangement joins TRBV19 to TRBJ2-7, with 11 bases identical to TRBD2. The germline gives CDR1 LNHDA, CDR2 SQIVND (reference sequence). The ends lost 0 bases at V and 4 bases at J; junction bases unmatched: 5. The CDR3 is 16 residues long. CDR3 region: CASSIDTGTSGYEQYF. The CDR3 DNA reads as TGTGCCAGTAGTATAGATACCGGGACTAGCGGATACGAGCAGTACTTC.

The V and J genes are TRBV9 and TRBJ2-2, with 8 nucleotides matching TRBD1. The CDR3 is made up of 21 amino acids. J lost 1 base, V lost 0 bases, and 17 bases had no gene match. Germline lookup yields CDR1 SGDLS and CDR2 YYNGEE. CDR3 DNA sequence: TGTGCCAGCAGCGTAGCGGGACAGGCCATTATGAAGACAGGGAACACCGGGGAGCTGTTTTTT. Residues: CASSVAGQAIMKTGNTGELFF.

The V and J genes are TRBV4-2 and TRBJ2-1, with 11 positions matching TRBD2. The germline CDR1 and CDR2 sequences are LGHNA and YNFKEQ. Trimming at V came to 0 bases and at J to 2 bases, leaving 9 bases not matched to a gene. This CDR3 contains 19 residues. The CDR3 reads CASSQDTPSGRYAYNEQFF. The CDR3 nucleotides are TGTGCCAGCAGCCAAGATACGCCTAGCGGGAGGTACGCCTACAATGAGCAGTTCTTC.

The CDR3 sequence is CASSLARPGPSSYEQYF. CDR3 bases: TGTGCCAGCAGCTTAGCGAGACCGGGCCCCAGCTCCTACGAGCAGTACTTC. The V call is TRBV7-6, the J call TRBJ2-7; D is unclear. V was pared by 0 bases and J by 0 bases, with 15 bases between. The germline CDR1 and CDR2 sequences are SGHVS and FNYEAQ. CDR3 size: 17 residues.

The chain couples TRBV7-6 to TRBJ2-5; possible D gene TRBD1, 5 bases. Germline CDR1 SGHVS, CDR2 FNYEAQ. The CDR3 is 13 amino acids. V was clipped by 8 bases and J by 4 bases, with 14 bases between them. CDR3 DNA: TGTGCCAGCGGTAGTGGGGCTGGAGAGACCCAGTACTTC. It codes for CASGSGAGETQYF.

The V call is TRBV19, the J call TRBJ2-5, with TRBD2 matching 8 bases. The CDR3 runs to 17 residues. V shed 4 bases, J shed 3 bases, and the junction held 13 bases outside the gene matches. The germline gives CDR1 LNHDA, CDR2 SQIVND (reference sequence). The CDR3: CASSNGFWREEKETQYF. The CDR3 DNA reads TGTGCCAGTAGTAATGGATTCTGGCGGGAGGAGAAAGAGACCCAGTACTTC.

CDR3 in amino acids: CASSAPARRPSTDTQYF. The CDR3 DNA reads as TGTGCCAGCAGTGCCCCGGCTCGCCGGCCTTCCACAGATACGCAGTATTTT. The J gene is TRBJ2-3, the V gene TRBV25-1; no clear D gene. This CDR3 has 17 residues. CDR1 MGHDK and CDR2 SYGVNS come from the germline V gene. The V end lost 4 bases, the J end lost 2 bases, and 19 bases lay between the germline ends. The variable domain in full, with the rest retrieved from reference TRBV25-1 and TRBJ2-3, is EADIYQTPRYLVIGTGKKITLECSQTMGHDKMYWYQQDPGMELHLIHYSYGVNSTEKGDLSSESTVSRIRTEHFPLTLESARPSHTSQYLCASSAPARRPSTDTQYFGPGTRLTVL.

The rearrangement links TRBV11-2 to TRBJ2-7; maybe TRBD2 (6 bases). Trimming cost V 1 base and J 2 bases, with 6 bases left between them. Germline lookup yields CDR1 SGHAT and CDR2 FQNNGV. The CDR3 loop spans 13 amino acids. The DNA of the CDR3 is TGTGCCAGCAGCTTAGGGGAGGCCTACGAGCAGTACTTC. Translation: CASSLGEAYEQYF.

The CDR3 spells CASSVARGLRPKETQYF. CDR3 coding DNA: TGTGCCAGCAGCGTAGCGAGAGGGCTCCGTCCAAAAGAGACCCAGTACTTC. J is TRBJ2-5 and V is TRBV9, with a weak D call TRBD2 (5 bases). Germline-derived CDR1 and CDR2 are SGDLS and YYNGEE. The V end was cut by 0 bases, the J end by 3 bases, with 18 bases between. This CDR3 region has 17 residues.

The chain uses TRBV27 and TRBJ1-4; the D gene is possibly TRBD1 (6 bases). The germline CDR1 and CDR2 sequences are MNHEY and SMNVEV (reference sequence). The CDR3 covers 15 residues. With 8 bases removed from V and 8 bases from J, the gap between germline ends came to 21 bases. The CDR3, as DNA: TGTGCCAGCGGAATATTACAGGGTTTTCAGGAAAAACTGTTTTTT. It is translated as CASGILQGFQEKLFF.

The gene calls are TRBV7-9 and TRBJ2-2; D uncertain. Trimming pared 7 bases from V and 0 bases from J, leaving 18 bases between. The CDR3 covers 17 residues. Germline V gives CDR1 SEHNR, CDR2 FQNEAQ (reference sequence). The CDR3 reads CASNGRALAPNTGELFF. CDR3 nucleotide sequence: TGTGCCAGCAATGGTAGAGCTTTGGCCCCGAACACCGGGGAGCTGTTTTTT. The variable domain in full, completed from reference TRBV7-9 and TRBJ2-2, reads DTGVSQNPRHKITKRGQNVTFRCDPISEHNRLYWYRQTLGQGPEFLTYFQNEAQLEKSRLLSDRFSAERPKGSFSTLEIQRTEQGDSAMYLCASNGRALAPNTGELFFGEGSRLTVL.

The chain employs TRBV4-3 and TRBJ2-1; no definite D call. The CDR3 is made up of 16 amino acids. V was pared by 4 bases and J by 0 bases, with 13 bases between. The germline gives CDR1 LGHNA, CDR2 YSLEER. Written as DNA, the CDR3 is TGCGCCAGCAGCCGTGACTCATACAGCTCCTACAATGAGCAGTTCTTC. Protein sequence: CASSRDSYSSYNEQFF.

J is TRBJ1-2 and V is TRBV18; the match to TRBD1 covers 7 bases. V lost 5 bases to trimming and J lost 2 bases; unmatched junction nucleotides: 11. Germline CDR1 and CDR2: KGHSH and LQKENI. The length of the CDR3 is 16 residues. The DNA of the CDR3 is TGTGCCAGCTCAACACTAGAGGGGGCGTACAACTATGGCTACACCTTC. It translates to CASSTLEGAYNYGYTF. The full variable domain, with the rest looked up from reference TRBV18 and TRBJ1-2, is NAGVMQNPRHLVRRRGQEARLRCSPMKGHSHVYWYRQLPEEGLKFMVYLQKENIIDESGMPKERFSAEFPKEGPSILRIQQVVRGDSAAYFCASSTLEGAYNYGYTFGSGTRLTVV.

This CDR3 reads CASSDAGDRSQETQYF. DNA for the CDR3: TGTGCCAGCAGCGACGCGGGGGACAGATCACAAGAGACCCAGTACTTC. The J gene is TRBJ2-5, the V gene TRBV7-2; possibly TRBD1 or TRBD2 for D (7 bases each). The germline CDR1 and CDR2 sequences are SGHTA and FQGNSA. V lost 5 bases and J 2 bases, leaving 18 bases between the germline ends. This CDR3 is built from 16 residues.

This clone was picked up one time. The chain uses TRBV9 and TRBJ2-3; D remains unclear. V lost 1 base to trimming and J lost 0 bases, with 9 bases between them. This CDR3 region has 15 residues. Germline values: CDR1 SGDLS, CDR2 YYNGEE. CDR3 nucleotide sequence: TGTGCCAGCAGCGTATACAGAACTAGCACAGATACGCAGTATTTT. Encoded protein: CASSVYRTSTDTQYF.

The rearrangement links TRBV5-1 to TRBJ2-1, with 7 bases that match TRBD2. The CDR3 runs 17 residues. The J segment lost 2 bases and the V segment lost 0 bases, leaving 8 bases of the junction unmatched. Germline assignment: CDR1 SGHRS and CDR2 YFSETQ. CDR3 region: CASSLGGTMFPYNEQFF. The DNA for the CDR3 is TGCGCCAGCAGCTTGGGGGGGACTATGTTCCCCTACAATGAGCAGTTCTTC.

The chain joins TRBV6-5 to TRBJ2-7, with D maybe TRBD2 (6 bases). V was trimmed by 6 bases and J by 11 bases, leaving 17 bases between them. The CDR3 sequence is 12 residues long. The germline V gene has CDR1 MNHEY and CDR2 SVGAGI. For the CDR3, the DNA is TGTGCCAGCAGCGACCCGGGGGACTGGGAGTACTTC. Protein sequence: CASSDPGDWEYF.

This clone was detected only once. V is TRBV6-5 and J is TRBJ2-7; D perhaps matches TRBD1 (6 bases). V lost 6 bases and J 5 bases, leaving 11 bases between the germline ends. The germline gives CDR1 MNHEY, CDR2 SVGAGI. The CDR3 length is 12 residues. The DNA of the CDR3 is TGTGCCAGCAGACCCAGGGGCCACGAGCAGTACTTC. Its translation: CASRPRGHEQYF.

This chain joins TRBV15 and TRBJ1-2, with D perhaps matching TRBD1 (5 bases). Germline V gene data show CDR1 as LNHNV and CDR2 as YYDKDF (reference sequence). CDR3 length: 15 residues. Trimming stripped 0 bases from V and 4 bases from J, with 12 bases between. CDR3 amino acids: CATSRERGTGYGYTF. The CDR3, as DNA: TGTGCCACCAGCAGAGAGAGGGGAACAGGCTATGGCTACACCTTC.

The chain employs TRBV7-9 and TRBJ2-7, with a weak D call TRBD1 (7 bases). The CDR3 spans 16 residues. CDR1 and CDR2 (germline): SEHNR, FQNEAQ (reference sequence). Trimming took 0 bases from V and 3 from J, leaving 15 bases between them. The CDR3 bases are TGTGCCAGCAGCTTAGCGCTGCCAGGGGGGCGCTACGAGCAGTACTTC. Its translation is CASSLALPGGRYEQYF.

This chain links TRBV7-6 with TRBJ2-1; 10 bases map to TRBD2. Unmatched junction bases numbered 8, after V lost 2 bases and J lost 1 base. The CDR3 sequence is 18 residues long. The germline V gene encodes CDR1 SGHVS and CDR2 FNYEAQ. CDR3 in DNA: TGTGCCAGCAGCTTATTGTCCGGACTAGCGGAATCCTACAATGAGCAGTTCTTC. The encoded protein is CASSLLSGLAESYNEQFF. Variable domain in full (rest from reference TRBV7-6 and TRBJ2-1): GAGVSQSPRYKVTKRGQDVALRCDPISGHVSLYWYRQALGQGPEFLTYFNYEAQQDKSGLPNDRFSAERPEGSISTLTIQRTEQRDSAMYRCASSLLSGLAESYNEQFFGPGTRLTVL.

The rearrangement links TRBV15 to TRBJ2-7; 11 nucleotides agree with TRBD2. This CDR3 is 19 amino acids long. Germline assignment: CDR1 LNHNV and CDR2 YYDKDF (reference sequence). V was clipped by 3 bases and J by 5 bases; unmatched bases: 18. DNA for the CDR3: TGTGCCACCAGCAGTGACTTAGCGGGAGGGCCTATTTTTCGTAACGAGCAGTACTTC. Translation gives CATSSDLAGGPIFRNEQYF.

This chain uses TRBV2 with TRBJ2-7, with 8 bases identical to TRBD2. The CDR3 is 14 amino acids. V shed 9 bases, J shed 4 bases, and the junction held 11 bases outside the gene matches. CDR1 is SNHLY and CDR2 is FYNNEI in the germline V gene. In nucleotides, the CDR3 is TGTGCCAGTACCGGGACTAGTAATCTGTACGAGCAGTACTTC. Protein sequence: CASTGTSNLYEQYF.

The chain uses TRBV13 and TRBJ2-2; D gene unclear. CDR3 length: 15 residues. V was pared by 4 bases and J by 0 bases, with 9 bases between. Germline assignment: CDR1 PRHDT and CDR2 FYEKMQ (reference sequence). The CDR3 DNA sequence: TGTGCCAGCAGCTCGAGGAGCCCGAACACCGGGGAGCTGTTTTTT. As protein: CASSSRSPNTGELFF. The entire variable domain, with the rest obtained from reference TRBV13 and TRBJ2-2, is as follows: AAGVIQSPRHLIKEKRETATLKCYPIPRHDTVYWYQQGPGQDPQFLISFYEKMQSDKGSIPDRFSAQQFSDYHSELNMSSLELGDSALYFCASSSRSPNTGELFFGEGSRLTVL.

The gene calls are TRBV29-1 and TRBJ2-6; 7 bases match TRBD1. The CDR3 totals 15 residues. After removal of 6 bases from V and 3 bases from J, the junction contained 8 bases not matched to a gene. Germline V gene sequence: CDR1 SQVTM, CDR2 ANQGSEA. CDR3 sequence reads: CSVSGTVFGANVLTF. In DNA form, the CDR3 reads TGCAGCGTCTCCGGGACAGTCTTTGGGGCCAACGTCCTGACTTTC.